Detailed here is one T cell receptor (beta chain). Its target is unknown. This sample was taken from a study of cytomegalovirus exposure and HLA in healthy donors. Study-wide findings and caveats: Reportedly, HLA-A and HLA-B alleles of most subjects were accurately predicted from TCR beta. Evidence from a later analysis indicated that most CMV-associated TCR beta chains looked HLA-restricted. In vitro confirmation showed three CMV-associated chains to be CMV antigen specific. The authors later found TCR association rates varying by HLA locus, with DRB1 most and HLA-C fewest.

60 Vbeta and 13 Jbeta primers were used in PCR. The repertoire was sequenced with immunoSEQ multiplex PCR; TCRdb's copy has only in-frame clones and lacks some. The top ten clones hold 6% to 8.5% of a sample with about 150,000 clones, 50% to 75% of them seen once. The source of this sequence is a woman aged 60-75 years in good health and CMV-seropositive. What was sequenced was PBMCs.

The CDR3 spells CATSGYKGQYGYTF. CDR3 DNA: TGTGCCACCAGCGGATATAAGGGACAGTATGGCTACACCTTC. This chain connects TRBV15 to TRBJ1-2; 7 positions match TRBD1. This CDR3 is built from 14 residues. The germline V gene encodes CDR1 LNHNV and CDR2 YYDKDF (reference sequence). J gave up 5 bases and V 5 bases, and 8 bases lay outside the gene matches.